The present T cell receptor beta chain was sequenced within a study of Ad26.COV2.S vaccination and SARS-CoV-2 variants. Background on the study: COV1001, an Ad26.COV2.S trial, supplied this vaccine-arm donor.

This CDR3 has 14 residues. The V gene lost 5 bases and the J gene lost 5 bases, with 12 bases spanning the gap. Germline V gives CDR1 LNHDA, CDR2 SQIVND (reference sequence). The method was immunoSEQ multiplex PCR; TCRdb's version includes in-frame clones alone and lacks a portion of them. In the table there are hundreds of thousands of clones, about nine tenths of which are singletons. The sample's treatment: 15 to 20 received Ad26.COV2.S at low or high dose, single or two shots; roughly five received placebo; per-sample allocation not given. The investigators took samples on day 63 after the first vaccine or placebo injection. This clone was found a few times. This sample also contains other DNA sequences that code for the same CDR3.

The clonotype comes from a person between 18 and 59 years old who received the Ad26.COV2.S COVID-19 vaccine or a placebo. The material was peripheral blood, obtained in a trial of Ad26.COV2.S vaccine versus placebo. The genes are TRBV19 and TRBJ2-2; tentatively, D is TRBD2 (6 bases). The CDR3 nucleotides read TGTGCCAGTAGTTCCGGGGGTAAAACCGGGGAGCTGTTTTTT. Residues: CASSSGGKTGELFF.